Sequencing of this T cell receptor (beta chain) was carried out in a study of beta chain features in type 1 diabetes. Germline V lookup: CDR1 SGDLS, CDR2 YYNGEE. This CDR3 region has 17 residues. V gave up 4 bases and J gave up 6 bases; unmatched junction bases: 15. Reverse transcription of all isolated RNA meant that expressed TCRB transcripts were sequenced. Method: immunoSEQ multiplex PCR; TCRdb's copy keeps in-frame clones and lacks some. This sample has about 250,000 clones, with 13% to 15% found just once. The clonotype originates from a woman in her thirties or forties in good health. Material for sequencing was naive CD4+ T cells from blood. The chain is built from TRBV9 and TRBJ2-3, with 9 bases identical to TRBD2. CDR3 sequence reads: CASSPTSGAGGRDTQYF. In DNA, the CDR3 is TGTGCCAGCAGCCCCACGAGCGGAGCGGGGGGCCGGGATACGCAGTATTTT.